These 21 T cell receptor beta chains originate from one sample sequenced in a study of vaccination and CD4 T cells after COVID-19. Once obtained from cultured CD4+ T cells, the DNA was sequenced using the Oncomine TCR Beta short-read assay. MiXCR, applied by TCRdb to the PCR reads, yields one record per CDR3 protein. The repertoire has some 13,000 distinct CDR3 sequences, 74% of them found once; the top ten carry roughly 31%. Antigens of these TCRs are unknown. Described treatment: 10-day PBMC culture with coronavirus spike peptide pools or control peptides (ViraFEST assay). Sequenced sample: CD4+ T cells from blood, cultured in vitro. The receptors shown here come from a human donor who had recovered from COVID-19.

The chain links TRBV28 to TRBJ1-1; D possibly corresponds to TRBD1 (5 bases). This CDR3 comprises 15 residues. Germline values: CDR1 MDHEN, CDR2 SYDVKM. V was clipped by 6 bases and J by 4 bases, with 18 bases between them. The CDR3 sequence is CASRTPRDASTEAFF. The CDR3 DNA reads TGTGCCAGCAGGACCCCCCGGGACGCTTCCACTGAAGCTTTCTTT.

The rearrangement uses TRBV2 and TRBJ1-2; 7 positions agree with TRBD1. V lost 2 bases and J lost 2; bases outside the gene matches: 5. CDR1 is SNHLY and CDR2 is FYNNEI in the germline V gene. The CDR3 length is 15 residues. CDR3 amino acids: CASSERTGQNYGYTF. As DNA, the CDR3 is TGTGCCAGCAGTGAAAGGACAGGCCAGAACTATGGCTACACCTTC.

This chain links TRBV6-2 or TRBV6-3 with TRBJ1-5; TRBD1 might be the D (5 bases). The V end lost 2 bases, the J end lost 5 bases, and 7 bases lay between the germline ends. Looked up from germline, CDR1 is MNHEY and CDR2 is SVGEGT. The CDR3 contains 13 residues. The DNA for the CDR3 is TGTGCCAGCAGTTACCAGGGTTATCAGCCCCAGCATTTT. As protein: CASSYQGYQPQHF.

The CDR3: CSAPLDGSNQPQHF. CDR3 DNA sequence: TGCAGTGCACCCCTTGACGGTAGCAATCAGCCCCAGCATTTT. The chain has TRBV20-1 and TRBJ1-5; D is unresolved. The CDR3 totals 14 residues. Germline loops: CDR1 DFQATT, CDR2 SNEGSKA (reference sequence). The V end lost 6 bases, the J end lost 0 bases, and 12 bases lay between the germline ends.

The CDR3 nucleotides read TGTGCCAGCAGTTACTCTTGGGGGGCCTATGGCTACACCTTC. Protein: CASSYSWGAYGYTF. V usage is TRBV6-5 and J usage is TRBJ1-2, with D possibly matching TRBD1 (6 bases). This CDR3 is 14 amino acids long. The V end lost 0 bases, the J end lost 4 bases, and 9 bases lay between the germline ends. Per germline, CDR1 MNHEY and CDR2 SVGAGI.

J is TRBJ1-6 and V is TRBV20-1; TRBD1 is a possible D gene (5 bases). The V gene's germline CDR1 is DFQATT and CDR2 SNEGSKA (reference sequence). This CDR3 has 15 residues. Between the trimmed V and J ends, which lost 2 bases and 7 bases, there was a span of 15 bases. CDR3 bases: TGCAGTGCTAGATCGACAGTTGTTCTAAATTCACCCCTCCACTTT. This encodes CSARSTVVLNSPLHF.

The rearrangement links TRBV27 to TRBJ2-7, with 9 bases fitting TRBD2. After removal of 4 bases from V and 7 bases from J, the junction contained 8 bases not matched to a gene. The CDR3 has 14 amino acids. Germline V CDR1 and CDR2: MNHEY, SMNVEV (reference sequence). The CDR3 region is CASSSLAGEGEQYF. CDR3 bases: TGTGCCAGCAGTTCTTTAGCGGGAGAGGGGGAGCAGTACTTC.

The V and J genes are TRBV24-1 and TRBJ2-1, with D tentatively TRBD1 (6 bases). Per germline, CDR1 KGHDR and CDR2 SFDVKD. This CDR3 contains 16 residues. V lost 1 base and J 5 bases, leaving 14 bases between the germline ends. CDR3 coding DNA: TGTGCCACCAGTGATTTTGGGCAGGGGATCAACAATGAGCAGTTCTTC. It specifies CATSDFGQGINNEQFF.

Only a few counts were recorded for this clonotype. V usage is TRBV6-5 and J usage is TRBJ2-4, with 13 positions matching TRBD2. The CDR3 runs to 20 residues. CDR1 and CDR2 (germline): MNHEY, SVGAGI. V was pared by 4 bases and J by 3 bases, with 15 bases of the junction left unmatched. CDR3 DNA: TGTGCCAGCAGTTCAACGCGGACTAGCGGGAGCTCAGCGGGCAAAAACATTCAGTACTTC. Amino acid sequence: CASSSTRTSGSSAGKNIQYF.

CDR3 sequence reads: CASRLAGNTEAFF. CDR3 coding DNA: TGTGCCAGCAGGCTCGCAGGGAACACTGAAGCTTTCTTT. This sequence joins TRBV6-1 and TRBJ1-1; D remains ambiguous. The V and J ends lost 6 bases and 1 base respectively, with 9 bases between them. Germline V gene data show CDR1 as MNHNS and CDR2 as SASEGT. The CDR3 has 13 residues.

The rearrangement uses TRBV2 and TRBJ1-6; a weak D match, TRBD1 (5 bases). CDR1 is SNHLY, CDR2 FYNNEI, per germline. Trimming removed 11 bases at V and 10 bases at J, with 18 bases between. This CDR3 spans 13 amino acids. The CDR3 region is CAPQGVGGSPLHF. CDR3 coding DNA: TGTGCCCCCCAAGGGGTTGGCGGGTCACCCCTCCACTTT.

J is TRBJ2-1 and V is TRBV6-2 or TRBV6-3, with a possible D match to TRBD2 (6 bases). This CDR3 has 11 amino acids. Trimming pared 5 bases from V and 10 bases from J, leaving 9 bases between. Germline V gene data show CDR1 as MNHEY and CDR2 as SVGEGT. The CDR3 bases are TGTGCCAGCAGTATCCGGGGGGAGCAGTTCTTC. Translating it yields CASSIRGEQFF.

V usage is TRBV7-3 and J usage is TRBJ2-2; no clear D gene. Looked up from germline, CDR1 is SGHTA and CDR2 is FQGTGA. V was trimmed by 5 bases and J by 5 bases, leaving 6 bases between them. This CDR3 has 12 residues. CDR3 region: CASSPQTGELFF. CDR3 in DNA: TGTGCCAGCAGCCCCCAGACCGGGGAGCTGTTTTTT.

A single count supports this clonotype. CDR3 sequence reads: CSASMTGRDGEQYF. CDR3 DNA sequence: TGCAGTGCTAGTATGACAGGGAGGGACGGCGAGCAGTACTTC. The rearrangement joins TRBV20-1 to TRBJ2-7, with D perhaps given as TRBD1 or TRBD2 (7 bases each). The germline V gene has CDR1 DFQATT and CDR2 SNEGSKA (reference sequence). CDR3 size: 14 residues. Trimming pared 3 bases from V and 6 bases from J, leaving 18 bases between.

The chain recombines TRBV6-5 with TRBJ2-1; D perhaps matches TRBD2 (5 bases). This CDR3 region has 13 residues. Per germline, CDR1 MNHEY and CDR2 SVGAGI. The germline V and J ends were trimmed by 4 bases and 6 bases, with 10 bases remaining between them. The chain's CDR3 is CASSWERSNEQFF. For the CDR3, the DNA is TGTGCCAGCAGTTGGGAGCGTTCCAATGAGCAGTTCTTC.

The chain couples TRBV7-2 to TRBJ2-7; 10 bases line up with TRBD2. V shed 0 bases, J shed 2 bases, and the junction held 10 bases outside the gene matches. The length of the CDR3 is 18 residues. Germline V CDR1 and CDR2: SGHTA, FQGNSA. The CDR3 DNA sequence: TGTGCCAGCAGCTTAGCAGCGGGAGGGCCCTCAAAGACCTACGAGCAGTACTTC. As protein: CASSLAAGGPSKTYEQYF. The whole variable domain, remainder taken from reference TRBV7-2 and TRBJ2-7, is GAGVSQSPSNKVTEKGKDVELRCDPISGHTALYWYRQSLGQGLEFLIYFQGNSAPDKSGLPSDRFSAERTGGSVSTLTIQRTQQEDSAVYLCASSLAAGGPSKTYEQYFGPGTRLTVT.

This chain connects TRBV20-1 to TRBJ1-5; TRBD1 might be the D (5 bases). Germline values: CDR1 DFQATT, CDR2 SNEGSKA (reference sequence). This CDR3 contains 13 residues. Trimming stripped 2 bases from V and 2 bases from J, with 7 bases between. The CDR3 here is CSARPTGNQPQHF. Written as DNA, the CDR3 is TGCAGTGCTAGACCGACAGGCAATCAGCCCCAGCATTTT.

The V and J genes are TRBV30 and TRBJ2-7; the D gene is possibly TRBD2 (6 bases). This CDR3 is 13 amino acids long. Germline lookup yields CDR1 GTSNPN and CDR2 SVGIG (reference sequence). V was shortened by 3 bases and J by 3 bases, with 12 bases between the two germline ends. As DNA, the CDR3 is TGTGCCTGGAGGAACGGGGGAGTCTACGAGCAGTACTTC. It specifies CAWRNGGVYEQYF.

Notes on this clonotype: This may be a read error: a much more frequent sequence differs by one nucleotide. The J gene is TRBJ1-5, the V gene TRBV27; 8 bases are a match to TRBD1. Germline V gives CDR1 MNHEY, CDR2 SMNVEV (reference sequence). The trim removed 6 bases at V and 3 bases at J, leaving 4 bases unmatched. The CDR3 spans 14 residues. The CDR3 sequence: CASSPGGNNQPQHF. In DNA, the CDR3 is TGTGCCAGCAGCCCAGGGGGCAACAATCAGCCCCAGCATTTT.

V usage is TRBV20-1 and J usage is TRBJ2-7, with a tentative D call TRBD1 (5 bases). Germline CDR1 is DFQATT and CDR2 is SNEGSKA (reference sequence). V lost 3 bases, J lost 1 base, and 13 bases lay in between. This CDR3 has 14 amino acids. This chain's CDR3 is CSASSSGKSYEQYF. In DNA form, the CDR3 reads TGCAGTGCTAGCTCCTCAGGGAAGTCCTACGAGCAGTACTTC.

V is TRBV2 and J is TRBJ2-1; D gene uncertain. Germline CDR1 SNHLY, CDR2 FYNNEI. V was clipped by 6 bases and J by 6 bases, with 6 bases between them. The CDR3 sequence is 11 residues long. This CDR3 reads CASRESNEQFF. The CDR3 bases are TGTGCCAGCAGAGAGAGCAATGAGCAGTTCTTC.